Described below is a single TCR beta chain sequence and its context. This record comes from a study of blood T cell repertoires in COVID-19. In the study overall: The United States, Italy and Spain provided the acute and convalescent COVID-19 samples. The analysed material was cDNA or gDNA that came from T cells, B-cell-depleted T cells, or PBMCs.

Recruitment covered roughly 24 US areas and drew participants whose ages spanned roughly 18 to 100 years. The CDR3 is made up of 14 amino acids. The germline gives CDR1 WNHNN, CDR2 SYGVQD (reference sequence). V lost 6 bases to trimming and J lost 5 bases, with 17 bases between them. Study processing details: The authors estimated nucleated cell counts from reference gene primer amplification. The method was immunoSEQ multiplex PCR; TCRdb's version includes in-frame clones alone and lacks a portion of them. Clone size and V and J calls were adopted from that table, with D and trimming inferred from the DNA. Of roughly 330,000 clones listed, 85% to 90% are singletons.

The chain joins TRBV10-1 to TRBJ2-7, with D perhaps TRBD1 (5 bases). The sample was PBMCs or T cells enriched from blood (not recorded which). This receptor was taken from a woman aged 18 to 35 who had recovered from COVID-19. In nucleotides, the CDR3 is TGCGCCAGCAGCCCAAGGGGAAAGGTCGACGAGCAGTACTTC. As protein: CASSPRGKVDEQYF.